The source of this T cell receptor (beta chain) is a study of OX40 agonist ivuxolimab in advanced cancers. Study details: Participants, 70% to 90% male, averaged around 60 years of age, ranging from roughly 20 to 80.

This CDR3 has 15 residues. The V and J ends lost 4 bases and 2 bases respectively, with 15 bases between them. Germline-derived CDR1 and CDR2 are MDHEN and SYDVKM. Individuals having autoimmune disease history or systemic immunosuppression were not enrolled. The assay was immunoSEQ multiplex PCR, and TCRdb's table has in-frame clones only and misses some. The sample consists of just under 75,000 clones, about 90% of them appearing once. This TCR derives from an adult with an advanced solid tumor such as melanoma, head and neck, liver or kidney cancer. The V call is TRBV28, the J call TRBJ2-7, with D hard to call. Sequenced material: CD4+ or CD8+ T cells sorted from blood, taken in a trial of the OX40 agonist ivuxolimab. CDR3 nucleotide sequence: TGTGCCAGCAGTTCCGTTGGGGTCAGTACCTACGAGCAGTACTTC. Translation: CASSSVGVSTYEQYF.